These 26 T cell receptor beta chains came from one sample sequenced in a study of blood T cell repertoires in COVID-19. The table came from immunoSEQ multiplex PCR; TCRdb's copy has only in-frame clones and leaves some out. This table has nearly 250,000 clones, roughly 86% appearing once. The sequenced sample was PBMCs or T cells enriched from blood (not recorded which). The receptors originated from a woman aged 45-59 years who had recovered from COVID-19.

In its sample, this clone was seen once. This sequence joins TRBV27 and TRBJ2-5; D perhaps matches TRBD2 (7 bases). The CDR3 is 16 amino acids. Trimming took 0 bases from V and 5 from J, leaving 16 bases between them. Germline assignment: CDR1 MNHEY and CDR2 SMNVEV (reference sequence). The CDR3 protein is CASSLSGGGLGETQYF. The CDR3 DNA follows: TGTGCCAGCAGTTTATCGGGGGGGGGCCTGGGGGAGACCCAGTACTTC.

V is TRBV7-2 and J is TRBJ1-4; a weak D match, TRBD1 (5 bases). The CDR3 is made up of 13 amino acids. V lost 7 bases to trimming and J lost 8 bases, with 14 bases between them. The germline V gene encodes CDR1 SGHTA and CDR2 FQGNSA. The CDR3 nucleotides are TGTGCCAGCACCAGAGGTGGGGGGGAAAAACTGTTTTTT. It codes for CASTRGGGEKLFF. The full variable domain, completed using reference TRBV7-2 and TRBJ1-4, is GAGVSQSPSNKVTEKGKDVELRCDPISGHTALYWYRQSLGQGLEFLIYFQGNSAPDKSGLPSDRFSAERTGGSVSTLTIQRTQQEDSAVYLCASTRGGGEKLFFGSGTQLSVL.

The chain is built from TRBV7-3 and TRBJ1-2; no definite D call. CDR1 and CDR2 (germline): SGHTA, FQGTGA. The length of the CDR3 is 11 residues. With 4 bases removed from V and 5 bases from J, the gap between germline ends came to 5 bases. CDR3 coding DNA: TGTGCCAGCAGCTCGGTGTATGGCTACACCTTC. It translates to CASSSVYGYTF.

The J gene is TRBJ2-7, the V gene TRBV4-2, with TRBD1 identical over 9 bases. V lost 3 bases and J lost 3; bases outside the gene matches: 6. Germline CDR1 and CDR2: LGHNA and YNFKEQ. This CDR3 has 15 amino acids. The CDR3 DNA is TGTGCCAGCAGCCAGAAGGGACAGGGAGACTACGAGCAGTACTTC. It yields the protein CASSQKGQGDYEQYF.

The chain carries TRBV27 and TRBJ1-6; D is unresolved. Trimming removed 1 base from V and 7 bases from J, with 8 bases in between. CDR1 and CDR2 (germline): MNHEY, SMNVEV (reference sequence). The CDR3 runs 14 residues. CDR3 DNA: TGTGCCAGCAGTTTATTTTCGGGAAATTCACCCCTCCACTTT. Protein: CASSLFSGNSPLHF.

V and J are TRBV5-1 and TRBJ1-2; 9 bases map to TRBD1. The J segment lost 2 bases and the V segment lost 1 base, leaving 12 bases of the junction unmatched. The CDR3 has 18 amino acids. Per the germline V gene, CDR1 is SGHRS and CDR2 is YFSETQ. DNA of the CDR3: TGCGCCAGCAGCTTGATTCCCGGGACAGGGAAAGGGAACTATGGCTACACCTTC. Its translation is CASSLIPGTGKGNYGYTF.

The chain is built from TRBV12-3 or TRBV12-4 and TRBJ2-1; D call uncertain. The CDR3 consists of 12 residues. V was pared by 7 bases and J by 3 bases, with 7 bases between. In DNA form, the CDR3 reads TGTGCCAGCACACACGTCTACAATGAGCAGTTCTTC. Its protein is CASTHVYNEQFF.

This sequence joins TRBV19 and TRBJ1-2, with 7 bases identical to TRBD1. This CDR3 has 15 residues. Germline V lookup: CDR1 LNHDA, CDR2 SQIVND (reference sequence). The V gene end was trimmed by 4 bases and the J gene end by 4 bases; junction bases not matched to a gene: 9. The CDR3 DNA reads as TGTGCCAGTAGTACCAGCGGACAGGCGAGCTATGGCTACACCTTC. It encodes CASSTSGQASYGYTF.

This chain connects TRBV14 to TRBJ2-7; D gene unclear. V lost 3 bases, J lost 2 bases, and 11 bases lay in between. The CDR3 sequence is 14 residues long. Germline V gene lookup returns CDR1 SGHDN and CDR2 FVKESK. The CDR3 DNA sequence: TGTGCCAGCAGCCATCCGGCTAGGACCTACGAGCAGTACTTC. Amino acid sequence: CASSHPARTYEQYF.

The chain couples TRBV7-9 to TRBJ2-7, with 8 bases fitting TRBD2. The length of the CDR3 is 13 residues. The V gene's germline CDR1 is SEHNR and CDR2 FQNEAQ (reference sequence). V was clipped by 6 bases and J by 3 bases; unmatched bases: 4. The CDR3 reads CASRAGASYEQYF. As DNA, the CDR3 is TGTGCCAGCAGAGCGGGGGCCAGCTACGAGCAGTACTTC.

In its sample, this clone was seen once. The V gene is TRBV18, the J gene TRBJ2-3; the D gene is possibly TRBD1 (6 bases). Deletions cut 6 bases from V and 4 bases from J, with 14 bases between. Germline CDR1 KGHSH, CDR2 LQKENI. The CDR3 is made up of 14 amino acids. The CDR3 is CASSRSTGSDTQYF. CDR3 sequence (DNA): TGTGCCAGCTCGCGCAGTACAGGGTCAGATACGCAGTATTTT.

The count of this clone is one. CDR3 in DNA: TGTGCCTGGAGCGCTTCATACAGGATATATGAGCAGTTCTTC. Translated: CAWSASYRIYEQFF. This chain uses TRBV30 with TRBJ2-1, with a tentative D call TRBD1 (5 bases). Looked up from germline, CDR1 is GTSNPN and CDR2 is SVGIG (reference sequence). Trimming left V 3 bases short and J 8 bases short, with 17 bases between. The CDR3 contains 14 residues.

The rearrangement links TRBV11-3 to TRBJ2-7; TRBD1 aligns across 7 bases. Germline trimming cut 5 bases from V and 7 bases from J; bases unmatched to any gene: 8. This CDR3 is built from 13 residues. Germline CDR1 is SGHNT and CDR2 is YENEEA. The CDR3 coding sequence is TGTGCCAGCAGCGCTGGGACAGTGGGGGAGCAGTACTTC. The encoded protein is CASSAGTVGEQYF. The whole variable domain, remainder taken from reference TRBV11-3 and TRBJ2-7, is EAGVVQSPRYKIIEKKQPVAFWCNPISGHNTLYWYLQNLGQGPELLIRYENEEAVDDSQLPKDRFSAERLKGVDSTLKIQPAELGDSAVYLCASSAGTVGEQYFGPGTRLTVT.

The J gene is TRBJ2-3, the V gene TRBV4-3; 11 bases agree with TRBD2. Per the germline V gene, CDR1 is LGHNA and CDR2 is YSLEER. Trimming cost V 5 bases and J 6 bases; bases outside gene matches: 4. The CDR3 consists of 14 residues. The CDR3 spells CASSSRTSGDTQYF. In nucleotides, the CDR3 is TGCGCCAGCAGCTCGAGGACTAGCGGGGATACGCAGTATTTT.

V gene TRBV28 combines with J gene TRBJ1-6, with 8 positions matching TRBD1. CDR1 is MDHEN and CDR2 is SYDVKM in the germline V gene. The CDR3 loop spans 14 amino acids. V was clipped by 2 bases and J by 9 bases; unmatched bases: 3. CDR3 in DNA: TGTGCCAGCAGTTTAGAACAGGGGGGTTCACCCCTCCACTTT. It specifies CASSLEQGGSPLHF.

This chain connects TRBV5-1 to TRBJ2-7, with 7 bases that match TRBD2. The CDR3 extends over 13 amino acids. Germline-derived CDR1 and CDR2 are SGHRS and YFSETQ. V was pared by 0 bases and J by 4 bases, with 1 base of the junction left unmatched. This CDR3 is CASSLGGGYEQYF. The CDR3 DNA reads as TGCGCCAGCAGCTTGGGCGGGGGATACGAGCAGTACTTC.

The V call is TRBV19, the J call TRBJ1-5; no firm D call. V was shortened by 1 base and J by 3 bases, with 10 bases between the two germline ends. The CDR3 runs to 15 residues. From germline, CDR1 is LNHDA and CDR2 SQIVND (reference sequence). The CDR3 DNA follows: TGTGCCAGTAGTATAGGAGGCAGATTCAATCAGCCCCAGCATTTT. Its translation is CASSIGGRFNQPQHF.

The rearrangement uses TRBV28 and TRBJ1-2, with D possibly matching TRBD1 (5 bases). The germline V and J ends were trimmed by 6 bases and 8 bases, with 10 bases remaining between them. CDR1 MDHEN and CDR2 SYDVKM come from the germline V gene. The CDR3 extends over 11 amino acids. CDR3 loop: CASRTVGGYTF. In nucleotides, the CDR3 is TGTGCCAGCAGGACAGTTGGAGGCTACACCTTC.

The gene calls are TRBV4-3 and TRBJ2-7, with D unclear. V dropped 1 base and J dropped 4 bases, with 8 bases sitting between them. The V gene's germline CDR1 is LGHNA and CDR2 YSLEER. The CDR3 extends over 13 amino acids. CDR3 nucleotides: TGCGCCAGCAGCCAAGCCTCGGGTTACGAGCAGTACTTC. Amino acid sequence: CASSQASGYEQYF.

The V and J genes are TRBV7-3 and TRBJ1-1; TRBD1 is a possible D gene (6 bases). V was cut by 4 bases and J by 0 bases, with 9 bases left in between. CDR3 length: 14 amino acids. The V gene's germline CDR1 is SGHTA and CDR2 FQGTGA. For the CDR3, the DNA is TGTGCCAGCAGCTCGACAGGTCTGAACACTGAAGCTTTCTTT. Translating it yields CASSSTGLNTEAFF.

The chain couples TRBV3-1 (or the pseudogene TRBV3-2) to TRBJ1-5; no definite D call. V was clipped by 4 bases and J by 2 bases, with 9 bases between them. CDR3 length: 14 residues. Germline V lookup: CDR1 LGHDT, CDR2 YNNKEL (reference sequence). The CDR3 DNA sequence: TGTGCCAGCAGCCCTTTCCAGGGCAATCAGCCCCAGCATTTT. Its translation: CASSPFQGNQPQHF.

The chain links TRBV7-9 to TRBJ1-1; D uncertain. Germline V CDR1 and CDR2: SEHNR, FQNEAQ (reference sequence). This CDR3 has 14 residues. Trimming pared 5 bases from V and 1 base from J, leaving 11 bases between. DNA for the CDR3: TGTGCCAGCAGCCCTGTCCGGGGGAACACTGAAGCTTTCTTT. Encoded protein: CASSPVRGNTEAFF.

The rearrangement joins TRBV3-1 (or the pseudogene TRBV3-2) to TRBJ1-1, with TRBD1 matching 9 bases. CDR1 is LGHDT, CDR2 YNNKEL, per germline (reference sequence). V dropped 1 base and J dropped 4; count of bases not matched to a gene: 4. This CDR3 has 15 amino acids. The CDR3 DNA reads as TGTGCCAGCAGCCAAGTGGGGACAGGGAGCACTGAAGCTTTCTTT. This translates into CASSQVGTGSTEAFF.

The genes are TRBV29-1 and TRBJ1-5, with D possibly TRBD1 on 5 matching bases. CDR1 and CDR2 from the germline V gene are SQVTM and ANQGSEA. V was shortened by 6 bases and J by 3 bases, with 12 bases between the two germline ends. The CDR3 contains 13 residues. The CDR3 DNA follows: TGCAGCGTCCGGGGGGGTACCAATCAGCCCCAGCATTTT. This gives the protein CSVRGGTNQPQHF.

In its sample, this clone was seen a few times. The V call is TRBV5-4, the J call TRBJ1-2, with a tentative D call TRBD1 (5 bases). The CDR3 is 13 amino acids. Deletions cut 1 base from V and 6 bases from J, with 10 bases between. Germline-derived CDR1 and CDR2 are SGHNT and YYREEE (reference sequence). The chain's CDR3 is CASSLQGINGYTF. The CDR3 DNA sequence: TGTGCCAGCAGCTTGCAGGGTATTAATGGCTACACCTTC. Complete variable domain (other parts from reference TRBV5-4 and TRBJ1-2): ETGVTQSPTHLIKTRGQQVTLRCSSQSGHNTVSWYQQALGQGPQFIFQYYREEENGRGNFPPRFSGLQFPNYSSELNVNALELDDSALYLCASSLQGINGYTFGSGTRLTVV.

The chain has TRBV6-5 and TRBJ1-3; tentatively, D is TRBD1 (6 bases). V lost 10 bases, J lost 3 bases, and 16 bases lay in between. The CDR3 is made up of 14 amino acids. Germline V CDR1 and CDR2: MNHEY, SVGAGI. CDR3 residues: CAIFGDNYGNTIYF. Here the CDR3 DNA reads TGTGCCATCTTTGGGGACAACTATGGAAACACCATATATTTT.